This TCR beta chain was sequenced for a study of blood T cells in healthy people across ages. This clonotype appeared a few times. Its antigen is undetermined. Together with a sample-barcoded 5' primer, a J-beta primer mix was included in a second PCR lasting roughly 6 to 12 cycles. TCRdb reprocessed the 5' RACE reads with MiXCR, giving one entry per CDR3 protein. Here the sample spans 1.5 million to 1.8 million distinct CDR3 sequences, about 45% being singletons. Study outcomes and limitations: Donor CMV status, an unknown factor, possibly confounded changes in expanded clonotypes.

The trim removed 0 bases at V and 3 bases at J, leaving 2 bases unmatched. This CDR3 contains 14 residues. Germline CDR1 and CDR2: DFQATT and SNEGSKA (reference sequence). The genes are TRBV20-1 and TRBJ1-2, with 9 bases lining up with TRBD1. This TCR came from a woman between 18 and 30 years old in good health. The sequenced sample was blood. The CDR3 sequence is CSAREQGADYGYTF. DNA for the CDR3: TGCAGTGCTAGAGAACAGGGGGCCGACTATGGCTACACCTTC.